These 3 T cell receptor beta chains were sequenced from one sample in a study of T cells after yellow fever vaccination. MiXCR, applied by TCRdb to the 5' RACE reads, yields one record per CDR3 protein. Of 300,000 to 450,000 distinct CDR3 sequences in the sample, roughly 8.4% were seen once. Source: PBMCs, taken approximately 40 days after the first yellow fever vaccination. The receptors come from a man in his late teens or twenties who received the YFV17D yellow fever vaccine.

The CDR3 DNA reads TGTGCCAGCAGCCGGACAGGAAACACCATATATTTT. Translation: CASSRTGNTIYF. This chain connects TRBV12-3 or TRBV12-4 to TRBJ1-3, with D tentatively TRBD1 (5 bases). Trimming pared 6 bases from V and 4 bases from J, leaving 7 bases between. This CDR3 has 12 residues.

This clonotype has more than one count but fewer than ten. The J gene is TRBJ2-5, the V gene TRBV7-3; D is unresolved. CDR1 and CDR2 from the germline V gene are SGHTA and FQGTGA. Trimming shortened V by 5 bases and J by 10 bases, and 20 bases separated the two germline ends. The CDR3 sequence is 14 residues long. DNA for the CDR3: TGTGCCAGCAGCCCGCCATCCACGAATCGGAGCCAGTACTTC. Amino acid sequence: CASSPPSTNRSQYF.

This chain links TRBV11-2 with TRBJ2-7, with D unresolved. Trimming cost V 5 bases and J 1 base, with 9 bases left between them. The CDR3 loop spans 13 amino acids. Germline V CDR1 and CDR2: SGHAT, FQNNGV. The CDR3 sequence: CASSIHMSYEQYF. The CDR3 DNA sequence: TGTGCCAGCAGCATACATATGTCCTACGAGCAGTACTTC. The full variable domain, with the rest looked up from reference TRBV11-2 and TRBJ2-7, is EAGVAQSPRYKIIEKRQSVAFWCNPISGHATLYWYQQILGQGPKLLIQFQNNGVVDDSQLPKDRFSAERLKGVDSTLKIQPAKLEDSAVYLCASSIHMSYEQYFGPGTRLTVT.